Following are 5 T cell receptor beta chains from one sample sequenced in a study of blood T cell repertoires in COVID-19. Sequenced by immunoSEQ multiplex PCR; TCRdb stores in-frame clones only, minus some. In the table there are 150,000 or so clones, more than 80% of which are singletons. Input material: PBMCs or T cells enriched from blood (not recorded which). These receptors were collected from a man between 45 and 60 years old who had recovered from COVID-19.

The chain uses TRBV5-5 and TRBJ2-3; TRBD2 matches at 14 bases. The junction had 5 bases not matched to a gene; V was cut back by 1 base and J by 4 bases. The CDR3 covers 17 residues. CDR1 is SGHKS, CDR2 YYEKEE, per germline (reference sequence). The DNA for the CDR3 is TGTGCCAGCAGCTTGTTCGGACTAGCGGGGGGATCAGATACGCAGTATTTT. Protein: CASSLFGLAGGSDTQYF. Combining the CDR3 with reference TRBV5-5 and TRBJ2-3 gives the whole variable domain DAGVTQSPTHLIKTRGQQVTLRCSPISGHKSVSWYQQVLGQGPQFIFQYYEKEERGRGNFPDRFSARQFPNYSSELNVNALLLGDSALYLCASSLFGLAGGSDTQYFGPGTRLTVL.

This clone came up a few times. The rearrangement joins TRBV2 to TRBJ2-7; 7 nucleotides agree with TRBD1. The ends lost 6 bases at V and 5 bases at J; junction bases unmatched: 7. The CDR3 contains 13 residues. Germline assignment: CDR1 SNHLY and CDR2 FYNNEI. This CDR3 is CASSLTGRNEQYF. The CDR3 region has the DNA TGTGCCAGCAGCTTGACAGGGCGCAACGAGCAGTACTTC.

This rearrangement joins TRBV5-1 to TRBJ2-3; 7 bases match TRBD2. CDR3 length: 18 amino acids. Trimming removed 2 bases from V and 3 bases from J; junction bases left unmatched: 15. Germline assignment: CDR1 SGHRS and CDR2 YFSETQ. In DNA, the CDR3 is TGCGCCAGCAGCTTATCCCACTGGGAGGGGCGTGTGACAGATACGCAGTATTTT. Translating it yields CASSLSHWEGRVTDTQYF.

The V and J genes are TRBV4-3 and TRBJ2-3; weak D call: TRBD2 (6 bases). The CDR3 is 15 amino acids. In germline, CDR1 is LGHNA, CDR2 YSLEER. Trimming cost V 3 bases and J 8 bases, with 18 bases left between them. The CDR3 DNA follows: TGCGCCAGCAGCCAGTCAGGGAGGTTATCCGGTACGCAGTATTTT. Amino acids: CASSQSGRLSGTQYF.

This clone showed up just once. The J gene is TRBJ2-5, the V gene TRBV4-1; 7 bases agree with TRBD2. The J segment lost 4 bases and the V segment lost 2 bases, leaving 4 bases of the junction unmatched. Germline CDR1 is MGHRA and CDR2 is YSYEKL. This CDR3 region has 14 residues. In nucleotides, the CDR3 is TGCGCCAGCAGCCAACTAAGCGGGGTAGAGACCCAGTACTTC. Protein sequence: CASSQLSGVETQYF.